The 23 T cell receptor beta chains below were found in one sample sequenced in a study of beta chain features in type 1 diabetes. Expressed TCRB transcripts were sequenced, since all the RNA that had been isolated was reverse transcribed. Sequencing was performed with immunoSEQ multiplex PCR; in TCRdb, only in-frame clones are kept and a portion is missing. The table includes approximately 470,000 clones, approximately 30% detected once. Material: naive CD4+ T cells from blood. The receptor set was obtained from a man in his late teens or twenties in good health.

The rearrangement uses TRBV29-1 and TRBJ2-5; no clear D. The CDR3 contains 11 residues. V shed 7 bases and J shed 2 bases, with 8 bases lying between them. Germline V gene sequence: CDR1 SQVTM, CDR2 ANQGSEA. The CDR3 nucleotides are TGCAGCGGTGACAAACAAGAGACCCAGTACTTC. It codes for CSGDKQETQYF.

V usage is TRBV6-5 and J usage is TRBJ1-2, with a possible D match to TRBD1 (5 bases). Looked up from germline, CDR1 is MNHEY and CDR2 is SVGAGI. V lost 0 bases, J lost 2 bases, and 10 bases lay in between. The CDR3 spans 15 residues. CDR3 in DNA: TGTGCCAGCAGTTACTCGGAGACAGAAAACTATGGCTACACCTTC. Protein sequence: CASSYSETENYGYTF.

This clone was seen a handful of times. The rearrangement links TRBV6-6 to TRBJ2-7; 8 bases are shared with TRBD2. This CDR3 region has 14 residues. With V trimmed by 5 bases and J by 6 bases, 9 bases remained unmatched. Looked up from germline, CDR1 is MNHNY and CDR2 is SVGAGI (reference sequence). CDR3 sequence: CASSNGLAVGEQYF. The CDR3 DNA sequence: TGTGCCAGCAGTAACGGACTAGCCGTAGGCGAGCAGTACTTC.

In its sample, this clone was seen a few times. This chain links TRBV28 with TRBJ2-7; D gene uncertain. V gave up 8 bases and J gave up 3 bases, with 11 bases separating them. This CDR3 has 12 residues. Germline-derived CDR1 and CDR2 are MDHEN and SYDVKM. This CDR3 reads CASQSRNYEQYF. For the CDR3, the DNA is TGTGCCAGCCAGTCCAGGAACTACGAGCAGTACTTC.

This clone was detected only a few times. V and J are TRBV5-6 and TRBJ2-1; D might be TRBD1 (6 bases). Trimming left V 4 bases short and J 6 bases short, with 17 bases between. Germline V gene data show CDR1 as SGHDT and CDR2 as YYEEEE. The CDR3 totals 15 residues. DNA for the CDR3: TGTGCCAGCAGCATACGACAGGTCCGCCGCAATGAGCAGTTCTTC. It codes for CASSIRQVRRNEQFF.

This clone has a handful of counts. The rearrangement joins TRBV5-6 to TRBJ2-5; TRBD1 matches 9 bases. The germline gives CDR1 SGHDT, CDR2 YYEEEE. CDR3 length: 16 amino acids. With 4 bases clipped from V and 0 bases from J, the junction kept 7 bases outside the gene matches. The CDR3 DNA reads TGTGCCAGCAGCCTGGGACAGGGTCTGTACCAAGAGACCCAGTACTTC. Its protein is CASSLGQGLYQETQYF.

This clone was observed once. The chain recombines TRBV28 with TRBJ2-3; no firm D call. Germline V gene lookup returns CDR1 MDHEN and CDR2 SYDVKM. Trimming removed 6 bases from V and 4 bases from J, with 8 bases in between. This CDR3 spans 12 amino acids. Written as DNA, the CDR3 is TGTGCCAGCAGGGAAGTCCCAGATACGCAGTATTTT. Protein: CASREVPDTQYF. The full variable domain, with the rest looked up from reference TRBV28 and TRBJ2-3, is DVKVTQSSRYLVKRTGEKVFLECVQDMDHENMFWYRQDPGLGLRLIYFSYDVKMKEKGDIPEGYSVSREKKERFSLILESASTNQTSMYLCASREVPDTQYFGPGTRLTVL.

DNA of the CDR3: TGTGCCAGCCGAGGGCGGGAGGCCCCTACAGATACGCAGTATTTT. This encodes CASRGREAPTDTQYF. This chain uses TRBV28 with TRBJ2-3; 8 bases align to TRBD2. J lost 3 bases, V lost 8 bases, and 10 bases had no gene match. From germline, CDR1 is MDHEN and CDR2 SYDVKM. CDR3 length: 15 amino acids. The variable domain in full, with the rest retrieved from reference TRBV28 and TRBJ2-3, is DVKVTQSSRYLVKRTGEKVFLECVQDMDHENMFWYRQDPGLGLRLIYFSYDVKMKEKGDIPEGYSVSREKKERFSLILESASTNQTSMYLCASRGREAPTDTQYFGPGTRLTVL.

This chain joins TRBV4-2 and TRBJ2-1, with 8 bases matching TRBD1. V shed 5 bases, J shed 2 bases, and the junction held 5 bases outside the gene matches. This CDR3 region has 15 residues. Germline lookup yields CDR1 LGHNA and CDR2 YNFKEQ. The CDR3 DNA reads TGTGCCAGCAGCACTACACAGGGGGCCTACAATGAGCAGTTCTTC. Translation gives CASSTTQGAYNEQFF.

There are a few counts of this clone. The DNA for the CDR3 is TGTGCCAGCAGGGGAACCGAGCAGTACTTC. Amino acids: CASRGTEQYF. The chain carries TRBV6-5 and TRBJ2-7; D not resolved. Germline loops: CDR1 MNHEY, CDR2 SVGAGI. V was trimmed by 6 bases and J by 6 bases, leaving 6 bases between them. The CDR3 is 10 residues long.

The rearrangement uses TRBV29-1 and TRBJ2-5; D may be TRBD1 or TRBD2 (5 bases each). Per germline, CDR1 SQVTM and CDR2 ANQGSEA. V was clipped by 4 bases and J by 4 bases, with 16 bases between them. This CDR3 region has 14 residues. CDR3 in DNA: TGCAGCGTTGGGAAAGGGACCGTCGGAGAGACCCAGTACTTC. It specifies CSVGKGTVGETQYF. The full variable domain, rest sourced from reference TRBV29-1 and TRBJ2-5, is SAVISQKPSRDICQRGTSLTIQCQVDSQVTMMFWYRQQPGQSLTLIATANQGSEATYESGFVIDKFPISRPNLTFSTLTVSNMSPEDSSIYLCSVGKGTVGETQYFGPGTRLLVL.

CDR3 loop: CASSNLETQYF. The CDR3 bases are TGTGCCAGCAGTAACTTAGAGACCCAGTACTTC. This rearrangement joins TRBV6-1 to TRBJ2-5; D not resolved. Per germline, CDR1 MNHNS and CDR2 SASEGT. V was cut by 5 bases and J by 4 bases, with 5 bases left in between. The CDR3 spans 11 residues.

V usage is TRBV27 and J usage is TRBJ1-2; a possible D gene is TRBD1 (6 bases). The CDR3 has 17 residues. V lost 0 bases, J lost 4 bases, and 18 bases lay in between. Germline V lookup: CDR1 MNHEY, CDR2 SMNVEV (reference sequence). DNA of the CDR3: TGTGCCAGCAGTTTATCGACCGCTGGACAGAGAGCCTATGGCTACACCTTC. This sequence encodes CASSLSTAGQRAYGYTF.

The chain couples TRBV25-1 to TRBJ2-5; 10 nucleotides align to TRBD1. J lost 0 bases, V lost 5 bases, and 12 bases had no gene match. The CDR3 loop spans 18 amino acids. Germline V CDR1 and CDR2: MGHDK, SYGVNS. DNA of the CDR3: TGTGCCAGCAGTAACCGGGACAGGGGAATTTTGTACCAAGAGACCCAGTACTTC. It specifies CASSNRDRGILYQETQYF.

The rearrangement uses TRBV7-2 and TRBJ2-7; possible D gene TRBD1, 6 bases. The germline V gene encodes CDR1 SGHTA and CDR2 FQGNSA. The CDR3 spans 15 residues. V dropped 5 bases and J dropped 0 bases, with 14 bases sitting between them. The CDR3 DNA reads as TGTGCCAGCAGCAAACAGGGTGGGAGCTCCTACGAGCAGTACTTC. Amino acid sequence: CASSKQGGSSYEQYF. Based on the CDR3 plus reference TRBV7-2 and TRBJ2-7, the full variable domain is GAGVSQSPSNKVTEKGKDVELRCDPISGHTALYWYRQSLGQGLEFLIYFQGNSAPDKSGLPSDRFSAERTGGSVSTLTIQRTQQEDSAVYLCASSKQGGSSYEQYFGPGTRLTVT.

The chain links TRBV5-1 to TRBJ2-7, with D possibly TRBD2 on 6 matching bases. V lost 2 bases and J lost 5, with 26 bases in between. Per the germline V gene, CDR1 is SGHRS and CDR2 is YFSETQ. The CDR3 has 18 amino acids. CDR3 sequence reads: CASSLGGLPGVLVDEQYF. CDR3 nucleotides: TGCGCCAGCAGCTTAGGAGGGCTGCCGGGGGTCCTAGTCGACGAGCAGTACTTC.

CDR3 coding DNA: TGTGCCAGCAGCGTAGGAGCGGGAGATTTTGATGAGCAGTTCTTC. This gives the protein CASSVGAGDFDEQFF. This chain uses TRBV9 with TRBJ2-1, with 8 bases lining up with TRBD2. Germline CDR1 reads SGDLS; CDR2 reads YYNGEE. This CDR3 has 15 residues. Losses at the gene ends were 0 bases for V and 8 bases for J; bases not matched to a gene: 7.

This clone showed up just once. The genes are TRBV28 and TRBJ1-4, with D possibly TRBD1 on 5 matching bases. V was cut by 6 bases and J by 1 base, with 12 bases left in between. This CDR3 contains 15 residues. Germline-derived CDR1 and CDR2 are MDHEN and SYDVKM. CDR3 protein: CASSPDRGTNEKLFF. The DNA for the CDR3 is TGTGCCAGCAGCCCCGACAGAGGAACTAATGAAAAACTGTTTTTT.

V gene TRBV19 combines with J gene TRBJ1-5; TRBD1 might be the D (6 bases). Germline CDR1 reads LNHDA; CDR2 reads SQIVND (reference sequence). The CDR3 covers 16 residues. Trimming pared 4 bases from V and 6 bases from J, leaving 19 bases between. The CDR3 DNA reads TGTGCCAGTAGTACGGCAGGGATGGGGGGCGGTCAGCCCCAGCATTTT. Its protein is CASSTAGMGGGQPQHF.

The chain recombines TRBV7-2 with TRBJ1-1; TRBD1 matches 9 bases. Germline CDR1 is SGHTA and CDR2 is FQGNSA. After removal of 4 bases from V and 7 bases from J, the junction contained 4 bases not matched to a gene. CDR3 length equals 13 residues. CDR3 nucleotide sequence: TGTGCCAGCAGCTCAACAGGGGGCGGTGAAGCTTTCTTT. Amino acids: CASSSTGGGEAFF.

This clone was counted a few times. The rearrangement joins TRBV6-1 to TRBJ1-5; perhaps TRBD1 as D (5 bases). Trimming removed 8 bases at V and 0 bases at J, with 14 bases between. Germline V lookup: CDR1 MNHNS, CDR2 SASEGT. The CDR3 sequence is 15 residues long. The CDR3 DNA follows: TGTGCCAGCGATAGTGGGGGTGGTAGCAATCAGCCCCAGCATTTT. Protein: CASDSGGGSNQPQHF.

On this clone: The same CDR3 arises from other DNA sequences in this sample as well. V usage is TRBV9 and J usage is TRBJ2-2; unclear D gene. V lost 1 base and J lost 0, with 7 bases in between. Germline V CDR1 and CDR2: SGDLS, YYNGEE. This CDR3 has 15 amino acids. CDR3 DNA sequence: TGTGCCAGCAGCGTACGGCGGACGAACACCGGGGAGCTGTTTTTT. The encoded protein is CASSVRRTNTGELFF.

The genes are TRBV14 and TRBJ2-1; the match to TRBD2 covers 12 bases. The J segment lost 9 bases and the V segment lost 6 bases, leaving 9 bases of the junction unmatched. Germline V gene lookup returns CDR1 SGHDN and CDR2 FVKESK. The CDR3 contains 15 residues. The CDR3: CASSLGLAGWSEQFF. In nucleotides, the CDR3 is TGTGCCAGCAGTCTTGGACTAGCGGGATGGAGTGAGCAGTTCTTC.